Below, 14 T cell receptor beta chains from the same sample are listed, as sequenced in a study of chronic HIV infection and antiretroviral therapy. One entry per CDR3 protein, called by TCRdb with MiXCR from the 5' RACE reads. Among approximately 47,000 distinct CDR3 sequences, 19% were seen once, and the ten largest hold over 2.5%. Sequenced material: peripheral blood. These receptors were taken from an adult who had HIV and had not received antiretroviral therapy, or was an uninfected healthy control (not recorded which).

This clonotype was seen at least ten times. The chain recombines TRBV12-3 or TRBV12-4 with TRBJ2-3; 12 bases agree with TRBD2. The J segment lost 5 bases and the V segment lost 6 bases, leaving 12 bases of the junction unmatched. This CDR3 has 17 residues. CDR3 sequence (DNA): TGTGCCAGCAGCGATTACCGGACTAGCGGGATGAGAGATACGCAGTATTTT. The encoded protein is CASSDYRTSGMRDTQYF.

The table lists this clonotype with a few counts. The chain links TRBV12-3 or TRBV12-4 to TRBJ2-3, with 10 bases matching TRBD2. Germline trimming cut 3 bases from V and 7 bases from J; bases unmatched to any gene: 10. This CDR3 comprises 16 residues. CDR3: CASSFEISGRAYTQYF. CDR3 nucleotide sequence: TGTGCCAGCAGTTTCGAAATCAGCGGGAGGGCATATACGCAGTATTTT.

CDR3 residues: CASSLDWPQHF. The DNA of the CDR3 is TGTGCCAGCAGTTTAGACTGGCCCCAGCATTTT. The genes are TRBV28 and TRBJ1-5, with no clear D. The CDR3 covers 11 residues. The V end was cut by 2 bases, the J end by 9 bases, with 5 bases between. Germline values: CDR1 MDHEN, CDR2 SYDVKM.

In its sample, this clonotype was seen a few times. The V gene is TRBV5-1, the J gene TRBJ2-5, with D perhaps TRBD1 (5 bases). Germline values: CDR1 SGHRS, CDR2 YFSETQ. V was clipped by 2 bases and J by 5 bases, with 16 bases between them. The CDR3 length is 15 residues. CDR3 residues: CASSFRTQGEETQYF. CDR3 DNA: TGCGCCAGCAGCTTCCGAACGCAGGGTGAGGAGACCCAGTACTTC.

The chain combines TRBV29-1 with TRBJ2-1; D remains unclear. The germline CDR1 and CDR2 sequences are SQVTM and ANQGSEA. V was cut by 4 bases and J by 8 bases, with 18 bases left in between. The CDR3 has 14 amino acids. CDR3 coding DNA: TGCAGCGTTGCCGGTGGTAGTCGAGTCGATGAGCAGTTCTTC. Protein product: CSVAGGSRVDEQFF.

J is TRBJ1-2 and V is TRBV28; a weak D match, TRBD1 (5 bases). V gave up 2 bases and J gave up 4 bases, with 11 bases separating them. Germline V CDR1 and CDR2: MDHEN, SYDVKM. The CDR3 length is 14 residues. CDR3 nucleotides: TGTGCCAGCAGTTTAGGCAGGGCTCCCTATGGCTACACCTTC. Its translation: CASSLGRAPYGYTF.

The chain links TRBV28 to TRBJ2-7; maybe TRBD2 (6 bases). The V and J ends lost 7 bases and 6 bases respectively, with 13 bases between them. Germline V gives CDR1 MDHEN, CDR2 SYDVKM. The CDR3 totals 12 residues. CDR3 sequence: CASKEGTPEQYF. CDR3 DNA: TGTGCCAGCAAGGAGGGAACCCCCGAGCAGTACTTC. The variable domain in full, with the rest retrieved from reference TRBV28 and TRBJ2-7, is DVKVTQSSRYLVKRTGEKVFLECVQDMDHENMFWYRQDPGLGLRLIYFSYDVKMKEKGDIPEGYSVSREKKERFSLILESASTNQTSMYLCASKEGTPEQYFGPGTRLTVT.

CDR3 bases: TGCGCCAGCAGCTCGGAGGGCCGCGGCCGCACAGATACGCAGTATTTT. This encodes CASSSEGRGRTDTQYF. This chain uses TRBV5-1 with TRBJ2-3; possibly TRBD2 for D (6 bases). Trimming pared 3 bases from V and 1 base from J, leaving 15 bases between. The germline gives CDR1 SGHRS, CDR2 YFSETQ. The CDR3 covers 16 residues.

This clonotype was seen more than once but under ten times. The chain is built from TRBV27 and TRBJ2-7; unclear D gene. Germline V CDR1 and CDR2: MNHEY, SMNVEV (reference sequence). The germline V and J ends were trimmed by 2 bases and 2 bases, with 7 bases remaining between them. This CDR3 region has 13 residues. The CDR3 protein is CASSLGPAYEQYF. The CDR3 DNA follows: TGTGCCAGCAGTTTAGGACCGGCCTACGAGCAGTACTTC.

This clonotype was observed a few times. DNA for the CDR3: TGCAGCGTTGAGGGGAGAGGAACCTACGAGCAGTACTTC. Protein product: CSVEGRGTYEQYF. The chain is built from TRBV29-1 and TRBJ2-7; D possibly corresponds to TRBD2 (5 bases). V lost 3 bases and J lost 2, with 11 bases in between. The CDR3 covers 13 residues. Germline values: CDR1 SQVTM, CDR2 ANQGSEA.

This clonotype came up many times. Relative to the germline gene, one junction end is altered; a read error may explain this. This chain uses TRBV29-1 with TRBJ1-2; 10 bases agree with TRBD1. The CDR3 has 14 amino acids. The germline gives CDR1 SQVTM, CDR2 ANQGSEA. CDR3 sequence (DNA): TGCAGCGTTGCCGGGACAGGGGCGCCGTATGGCGACACCTTC. This sequence encodes CSVAGTGAPYGDTF.

This clonotype was seen a few times. This chain connects TRBV27 to TRBJ2-2; a possible D gene is TRBD2 (5 bases). CDR1 is MNHEY, CDR2 SMNVEV, per germline (reference sequence). This CDR3 comprises 14 residues. Trimming removed 5 bases at V and 8 bases at J, with 15 bases between. In DNA, the CDR3 is TGTGCCAGCAGTCCCCACCGGGGAAGTGGGGAGCTGTTTTTT. This sequence encodes CASSPHRGSGELFF.

This clonotype was seen a few times. The chain is built from TRBV6-5 and TRBJ1-1, with TRBD1 as a possible D gene (5 bases). The germline V gene encodes CDR1 MNHEY and CDR2 SVGAGI. The CDR3 consists of 13 residues. V dropped 6 bases and J dropped 6 bases, with 14 bases sitting between them. The CDR3 nucleotides are TGTGCCAGCAGCCCTCGGGGGGGGGCTGAAGCTTTCTTT. Protein: CASSPRGGAEAFF.

The chain couples TRBV28 to TRBJ2-7, with TRBD1 as a possible D gene (6 bases). There are 16 residues in the CDR3. Germline assignment: CDR1 MDHEN and CDR2 SYDVKM. V was pared by 4 bases and J by 4 bases, with 20 bases between. CDR3 in DNA: TGTGCCAGCAGTTACCCCTCAGGTAGGGGGAATTACGAGCAGTACTTC. Translating gives CASSYPSGRGNYEQYF.